These T cell receptor beta chains were read from a single sample in a study of PD-L1 blockade in urothelial cancer. Method: immunoSEQ multiplex PCR; TCRdb's copy keeps in-frame clones and lacks some. The top ten clones hold under 10% of a sample with around 87,000 clones, approximately 87% of them seen once. The source material was PBMCs, sampled around atezolizumab (anti-PD-L1) treatment. The receptors stem from a man between 70 and 80 years old with urothelial cancer. Both conserved end residues are part of each CDR3. D genes are given only for firm matches. Only part of the rows carry a size: once, few, many, or a class if the clone is expanded.

abundance: .; d_gene: .; v_gene: TRBV19; j_gene: TRBJ2-2; CDR3nt: TGTGCCAGTAGTATAAGCCTAGCGAACACCGGGGAGCTGTTTTTT; CDR3aa: CASSISLANTGELFF
abundance: .; d_gene: .; v_gene: TRBV11-3; j_gene: TRBJ2-1; CDR3nt: TGTGCCAGCAGCGCCCGGCCGGGGGAGCGGCAGTACAATGAGCAGTTCTTC; CDR3aa: CASSARPGERQYNEQFF
abundance: .; d_gene: TRBD2; v_gene: TRBV29-1; j_gene: TRBJ2-3; CDR3nt: TGCAGCGTCGGGACCGGGACTAGCGGGAGAGGGGCAGATACGCAGTATTTT; CDR3aa: CSVGTGTSGRGADTQYF
abundance: .; d_gene: TRBD1; v_gene: TRBV27; j_gene: TRBJ2-5; CDR3nt: TGTGCCAGCAGGGAGGGACAGGAACAAGAGACCCAGTACTTC; CDR3aa: CASREGQEQETQYF
abundance: .; d_gene: TRBD2; v_gene: TRBV7-9; j_gene: TRBJ2-3; CDR3nt: TGTGCCAGCAGCTTGGGGGGGATTAGCACAGATACGCAGTATTTT; CDR3aa: CASSLGGISTDTQYF
abundance: .; d_gene: TRBD1; v_gene: TRBV19; j_gene: TRBJ1-2; CDR3nt: TGTGCCAGTAGTTTCTCGACAGGGGGGGTATATGGCTACACCTTC; CDR3aa: CASSFSTGGVYGYTF
abundance: .; d_gene: TRBD1; v_gene: TRBV30; j_gene: TRBJ2-7; CDR3nt: TGTGCCTGGGGGACAGAAACTTCCTACGAGCAGTACTTC; CDR3aa: CAWGTETSYEQYF
abundance: .; d_gene: .; v_gene: TRBV11-3; j_gene: TRBJ2-3; CDR3nt: TGTGCCAGCAGCGGGGCGAACTGGGATACGCAGTATTTT; CDR3aa: CASSGANWDTQYF
abundance: .; d_gene: .; v_gene: TRBV11-2; j_gene: TRBJ1-4; CDR3nt: TGTGCCAGCAGCTCGGGGGGACACAACTATGCAACTAATGAAAAACTGTTTTTT; CDR3aa: CASSSGGHNYATNEKLFF
abundance: .; d_gene: TRBD1; v_gene: TRBV18; j_gene: TRBJ2-5; CDR3nt: TGTGCCAGCTCAGGGACAGAAGAGACCCAGTACTTC; CDR3aa: CASSGTEETQYF
abundance: .; d_gene: TRBD2; v_gene: TRBV15; j_gene: TRBJ2-7; CDR3nt: TGTGCCACCAGCAGTGCTAGCGGAACCTACGAGCAGTACTTC; CDR3aa: CATSSASGTYEQYF
abundance: .; d_gene: TRBD1; v_gene: TRBV7-3; j_gene: TRBJ2-2; CDR3nt: TGTGCCAGCAGCCGACAGCCGGGGACAGCGAAGGCGAACACCGGGGAGCTGTTTTTT; CDR3aa: CASSRQPGTAKANTGELFF
abundance: .; d_gene: .; v_gene: TRBV10-2; j_gene: TRBJ1-5; CDR3nt: TGCGCCAGCAGTGGTCCGGGGGGCAGCAATCAGCCCCAGCATTTT; CDR3aa: CASSGPGGSNQPQHF
abundance: .; d_gene: TRBD2; v_gene: TRBV29-1; j_gene: TRBJ2-1; CDR3nt: TGCAGCGTTGGGCCGGGGGGGATAAACTCCTACAATGAGCAGTTCTTC; CDR3aa: CSVGPGGINSYNEQFF
abundance: few; d_gene: .; v_gene: TRBV6-7; j_gene: TRBJ1-5; CDR3nt: TGTGCCAGCACTCCCAGCAGGGTAAGGAGCAATCAGCCCCAGCATTTT; CDR3aa: CASTPSRVRSNQPQHF
abundance: .; d_gene: TRBD1; v_gene: TRBV6-5; j_gene: TRBJ1-1; CDR3nt: TGTGCCAGCAGTACGACAGGGGGCACCACTGAAGCTTTCTTT; CDR3aa: CASSTTGGTTEAFF
abundance: .; d_gene: TRBD2; v_gene: TRBV28; j_gene: TRBJ2-7; CDR3nt: TGTGCCAGCAGTCCACCCAGGTCGGGAGGGCACTACGAGCAGTACTTC; CDR3aa: CASSPPRSGGHYEQYF
abundance: few; d_gene: .; v_gene: TRBV6-5; j_gene: TRBJ2-2; CDR3nt: TGTGCCAGCAGTTACCAGGGACTCGTAGACACCGGGGAGCTGTTTTTT; CDR3aa: CASSYQGLVDTGELFF
abundance: .; d_gene: TRBD2; v_gene: TRBV6-5; j_gene: TRBJ2-3; CDR3nt: TGTGCCAGCACCAGCGGGGGGGCCTGGACAGATACGCAGTATTTT; CDR3aa: CASTSGGAWTDTQYF
abundance: .; d_gene: .; v_gene: TRBV11-3; j_gene: TRBJ1-1; CDR3nt: TGTGCCAGCAGCCTCAGGCGGGAGAGTGAAGCTTTCTTT; CDR3aa: CASSLRRESEAFF
abundance: few; d_gene: TRBD2; v_gene: TRBV15; j_gene: TRBJ2-7; CDR3nt: TGTGCCACCAGCAGAGTCCGGGAGGGTGAGCAGTACTTC; CDR3aa: CATSRVREGEQYF
abundance: .; d_gene: TRBD2; v_gene: TRBV4-2; j_gene: TRBJ2-3; CDR3nt: TGTGCCAGCAGCCCGGGGGGTAGCGGGGGGTACACAGATACGCAGTATTTT; CDR3aa: CASSPGGSGGYTDTQYF
abundance: .; d_gene: .; v_gene: TRBV2; j_gene: TRBJ1-1; CDR3nt: TGTGCCAGCAGTGCACTGATCACTGAAGCTTTCTTT; CDR3aa: CASSALITEAFF
abundance: few; d_gene: .; v_gene: TRBV25-1; j_gene: TRBJ1-2; CDR3nt: TGTGCCAGCAGTGAATATAGGGGGGGCACTAACTATGGCTACACCTTC; CDR3aa: CASSEYRGGTNYGYTF
abundance: .; d_gene: .; v_gene: TRBV7-2; j_gene: TRBJ2-1; CDR3nt: TGTGCCAGCAGCTCGCGGACGGGATCCTACAATGAGCAGTTCTTC; CDR3aa: CASSSRTGSYNEQFF
abundance: .; d_gene: TRBD2; v_gene: TRBV19; j_gene: TRBJ2-3; CDR3nt: TGTGCCAGTAGTATTCGCTGGACTAGCGGGACAGATACGCAGTATTTT; CDR3aa: CASSIRWTSGTDTQYF
abundance: .; d_gene: TRBD2; v_gene: TRBV7-2; j_gene: TRBJ2-1; CDR3nt: TGTGCCAGCAGCTTAGCGGGGGGGACCTACAATGAGCAGTTCTTC; CDR3aa: CASSLAGGTYNEQFF
abundance: .; d_gene: TRBD1; v_gene: TRBV9; j_gene: TRBJ2-5; CDR3nt: TGTGCCAGCAGCTTAGCCCCGACAGGGAAAAAAGAGACCCAGTACTTC; CDR3aa: CASSLAPTGKKETQYF
abundance: .; d_gene: .; v_gene: TRBV25-1; j_gene: TRBJ2-3; CDR3nt: TGTGCCAGCAGGGGCAGCACAGATACGCAGTATTTT; CDR3aa: CASRGSTDTQYF
abundance: once; d_gene: TRBD1; v_gene: TRBV5-4; j_gene: TRBJ2-1; CDR3nt: TGTGCCAGCAGCCCTACAGGGGTGTCCTACAATGAGCAGTTCTTC; CDR3aa: CASSPTGVSYNEQFF
abundance: .; d_gene: TRBD2; v_gene: TRBV25-1; j_gene: TRBJ2-1; CDR3nt: TGTGCCAGCAGTGGGACTAGCGGCGGTCGGTTCTTC; CDR3aa: CASSGTSGGRFF
abundance: .; d_gene: TRBD2; v_gene: TRBV13; j_gene: TRBJ2-7; CDR3nt: TGTGCCAGCAGCACCGGACTAGCGGGAGGGCAATATTACGAGCAGTACTTC; CDR3aa: CASSTGLAGGQYYEQYF
abundance: .; d_gene: TRBD2; v_gene: TRBV4-1; j_gene: TRBJ2-2; CDR3nt: TGCGCCAGCAGCCCCGGGGAGGGACTAGATTGGACCGGGGAGCTGTTTTTT; CDR3aa: CASSPGEGLDWTGELFF
abundance: .; d_gene: .; v_gene: TRBV11-3; j_gene: TRBJ2-1; CDR3nt: TGTGCCAGCAGCCCCCGGTACAGCTTAAACAATGAGCAGTTCTTC; CDR3aa: CASSPRYSLNNEQFF
abundance: .; d_gene: .; v_gene: TRBV7-7; j_gene: TRBJ1-1; CDR3nt: TGTGCTAGCAGCTTACAGGTGAACACTGAAGCTTTCTTT; CDR3aa: CASSLQVNTEAFF
abundance: .; d_gene: TRBD2; v_gene: TRBV7-3; j_gene: TRBJ2-7; CDR3nt: TGTGCCAGCAGCGAGGCGGGGGGGCCTTACGAGCAGTACTTC; CDR3aa: CASSEAGGPYEQYF
abundance: .; d_gene: TRBD1; v_gene: TRBV19; j_gene: TRBJ1-1; CDR3nt: TGTGCCAGTAGTATAGCCTATAAGGGGACAGGGGGAGGAACTGAAGCTTTCTTT; CDR3aa: CASSIAYKGTGGGTEAFF
abundance: .; d_gene: .; v_gene: TRBV6-1; j_gene: TRBJ2-7; CDR3nt: TGTGCCAGCAGTGAAGCGGAGGCGGTGGGAGAGCAGTACTTC; CDR3aa: CASSEAEAVGEQYF
abundance: .; d_gene: .; v_gene: TRBV5-4; j_gene: TRBJ1-4; CDR3nt: TGTGCCAGCAGCTTGGGACAGAGTAATGAAAAACTGTTTTTT; CDR3aa: CASSLGQSNEKLFF
abundance: .; d_gene: .; v_gene: TRBV9; j_gene: TRBJ2-5; CDR3nt: TGTGCCAGCAGCGTAGAGGCTAGCGTAGGGGAGACCCAGTACTTC; CDR3aa: CASSVEASVGETQYF
abundance: once; d_gene: .; v_gene: TRBV9; j_gene: TRBJ1-1; CDR3nt: TGTGCCAGCAGCGTAGTTGACACAATGAACACTGAAGCTTTCTTT; CDR3aa: CASSVVDTMNTEAFF
abundance: .; d_gene: .; v_gene: TRBV14; j_gene: TRBJ1-3; CDR3nt: TGTGCCAGCAGCCAAGGGACACGATCTGGAAACACCATATATTTT; CDR3aa: CASSQGTRSGNTIYF
abundance: .; d_gene: TRBD1; v_gene: TRBV7-3; j_gene: TRBJ2-2; CDR3nt: TGTGCCAGCAGCCCCGGGACAGGGAACACCGGGGAGCTGTTTTTT; CDR3aa: CASSPGTGNTGELFF
abundance: .; d_gene: TRBD1; v_gene: TRBV4-3; j_gene: TRBJ2-5; CDR3nt: TGCGCCAGCAGCCAAGCCGGGACAGGGTCGGAGACCCAGTACTTC; CDR3aa: CASSQAGTGSETQYF
abundance: .; d_gene: .; v_gene: TRBV4-1; j_gene: TRBJ2-7; CDR3nt: TGCGCCAGCAGCTGGCGACTCTCCTACGAGCAGTACTTC; CDR3aa: CASSWRLSYEQYF
abundance: .; d_gene: TRBD2; v_gene: TRBV10-1; j_gene: TRBJ2-3; CDR3nt: TGCGCCAGCAGTCGGAGCGGGGGGAACACAGATACGCAGTATTTT; CDR3aa: CASSRSGGNTDTQYF
abundance: .; d_gene: .; v_gene: TRBV6-6; j_gene: TRBJ1-4; CDR3nt: TGTGCCAGCGGCCCCGGGAGCCGAGCTGAAAAACTGTTTTTT; CDR3aa: CASGPGSRAEKLFF
abundance: .; d_gene: TRBD2; v_gene: TRBV7-3; j_gene: TRBJ2-1; CDR3nt: TGTGCCAGCAGCTTGGGTCCGGCGGGAGGCCACAATGAGCAGTTCTTC; CDR3aa: CASSLGPAGGHNEQFF